One sample yielded the 28 T cell receptor beta chains listed below, sequenced in a study of T cells after yellow fever vaccination. TCRdb fed the 5' RACE reads into MiXCR, producing one record per CDR3 protein. This table has about 360,000 distinct CDR3 sequences, over 5% appearing once. The sample here was PBMCs, taken 5 days after the yellow fever booster vaccination. The receptors were gathered from a man younger than 40 who received the YFV17D yellow fever vaccine.

The chain uses TRBV13 and TRBJ1-1, with D possibly TRBD1 on 5 matching bases. This CDR3 region has 14 residues. V gave up 4 bases and J gave up 0 bases, with 9 bases separating them. Per the germline V gene, CDR1 is PRHDT and CDR2 is FYEKMQ (reference sequence). The CDR3 reads CASSSDRVNTEAFF. The CDR3 nucleotides read TGTGCCAGCAGCTCCGACAGAGTGAACACTGAAGCTTTCTTT.

V and J are TRBV19 and TRBJ1-1; perhaps TRBD1 as D (5 bases). This CDR3 has 18 amino acids. The germline gives CDR1 LNHDA, CDR2 SQIVND (reference sequence). V lost 4 bases and J lost 3, with 24 bases in between. This CDR3 reads CASSTYAIRDPGDTEAFF. DNA for the CDR3: TGTGCCAGTAGTACATACGCAATCCGGGACCCCGGAGACACTGAAGCTTTCTTT.

The chain is built from TRBV20-1 and TRBJ1-2; a possible D gene is TRBD1 (6 bases). The CDR3 runs 14 residues. CDR1 is DFQATT and CDR2 is SNEGSKA in the germline V gene (reference sequence). Trimming shortened V by 0 bases and J by 4 bases, and 12 bases separated the two germline ends. DNA of the CDR3: TGCAGTGCTAGAGATACGGGGGCGGGCTATGGCTACACCTTC. Its protein product is CSARDTGAGYGYTF.

This clonotype was found many times. V gene TRBV6-5 combines with J gene TRBJ2-1; 11 nucleotides align to TRBD2. CDR1 is MNHEY and CDR2 is SVGAGI in the germline V gene. This CDR3 has 13 residues. With 6 bases clipped from V and 14 bases from J, the junction kept 9 bases outside the gene matches. Here the CDR3 DNA reads TGTGCCAGCAGACCGACGATAGCGGGAGGGAAGTTCTTC. Translating it yields CASRPTIAGGKFF.

This clonotype was observed a handful of times. The rearrangement joins TRBV6-2 or TRBV6-3 to TRBJ1-5, with D hard to call. V was pared by 6 bases and J by 4 bases, with 10 bases between. The CDR3 is 13 amino acids. The germline V gene encodes CDR1 MNHEY and CDR2 SVGEGT. CDR3 sequence (DNA): TGTGCCAGCAGCCCCTACTTTAATCAGCCCCAGCATTTT. This encodes CASSPYFNQPQHF.

This clonotype was seen only a few times. The CDR3 region is CASSLGGSVGTDTQYF. The CDR3 DNA is TGCGCCAGCAGCTTAGGAGGTTCTGTGGGCACAGATACGCAGTATTTT. J is TRBJ2-3 and V is TRBV5-1; D might be TRBD2 (5 bases). Per germline, CDR1 SGHRS and CDR2 YFSETQ. The CDR3 length is 16 residues. V lost 2 bases and J lost 1, with 14 bases in between.

This clonotype was seen a handful of times. The V and J genes are TRBV4-3 and TRBJ2-1; D is uncertain. Germline CDR1 reads LGHNA; CDR2 reads YSLEER. This CDR3 contains 13 residues. Trimming took 6 bases from V and 1 from J, leaving 7 bases between them. The CDR3 reads CASSIASYNEQFF. The CDR3 DNA is TGCGCCAGCAGTATAGCTTCCTACAATGAGCAGTTCTTC.

This clonotype has only a few counts. The chain couples TRBV29-1 to TRBJ2-7, with 9 positions matching TRBD1. This CDR3 is 14 amino acids long. Germline trimming cut 1 base from V and 5 bases from J; bases unmatched to any gene: 6. From germline, CDR1 is SQVTM and CDR2 ANQGSEA. The CDR3 spells CSVEVKTGGDEQYF. Written as DNA, the CDR3 is TGCAGCGTTGAAGTGAAGACAGGGGGGGACGAGCAGTACTTC.

This clonotype was seen only a few times. The rearrangement uses TRBV28 and TRBJ1-6, with 8 positions matching TRBD1. V trimming: 5 bases; J trimming: 10 bases; junction bases outside the gene matches: 7. Germline CDR1 reads MDHEN; CDR2 reads SYDVKM. CDR3 length: 14 amino acids. CDR3 nucleotide sequence: TGTGCCAGCAGTACAGACAGGGGAATCTCACCCCTCCACTTT. Translation: CASSTDRGISPLHF.

In this sample, this clonotype turned up a few times. The chain combines TRBV28 with TRBJ2-7; maybe TRBD1 (5 bases). CDR1 MDHEN and CDR2 SYDVKM come from the germline V gene. The CDR3 contains 12 residues. V dropped 9 bases and J dropped 5 bases, with 14 bases sitting between them. CDR3 nucleotides: TGTGCCAGTTTGAATGACAGCGACGAGCAGTACTTC. Its translation: CASLNDSDEQYF.

The chain carries TRBV20-1 and TRBJ2-5, with D tentatively TRBD2 (5 bases). V lost 2 bases and J 3 bases, leaving 10 bases between the germline ends. The CDR3 covers 13 residues. Germline assignment: CDR1 DFQATT and CDR2 SNEGSKA (reference sequence). CDR3 bases: TGCAGTGCTAGAACGGGGATAAAAGAGACCCAGTACTTC. This codes for CSARTGIKETQYF.

As DNA, the CDR3 is TGTGCCAGCAGTGCCAGAAACAATGAGCAGTTCTTC. It translates to CASSARNNEQFF. The chain combines TRBV6-5 with TRBJ2-1, with no clear D. Germline CDR1 and CDR2: MNHEY and SVGAGI. Trimming left V 5 bases short and J 5 bases short, with 7 bases between. CDR3 length: 12 amino acids.

The table lists this clonotype with many counts. The rearrangement joins TRBV5-1 to TRBJ2-1, with D unclear. Trimming pared 3 bases from V and 8 bases from J, leaving 12 bases between. There are 13 residues in the CDR3. Germline CDR1 and CDR2: SGHRS and YFSETQ. CDR3 bases: TGCGCCAGCAGCTCCGGTGGTCGGGATGAGCAGTTCTTC. Translation gives CASSSGGRDEQFF. The variable domain in full, with the rest retrieved from reference TRBV5-1 and TRBJ2-1, is KAGVTQTPRYLIKTRGQQVTLSCSPISGHRSVSWYQQTPGQGLQFLFEYFSETQRNKGNFPGRFSGRQFSNSRSEMNVSTLELGDSALYLCASSSGGRDEQFFGPGTRLTVL.

There are a few counts of this clonotype. The rearrangement joins TRBV5-1 to TRBJ2-7, with D possibly matching TRBD1 (6 bases). Deletions cut 1 base from V and 2 bases from J, with 10 bases between. The CDR3 spans 14 residues. CDR1 and CDR2 from the germline V gene are SGHRS and YFSETQ. The DNA of the CDR3 is TGCGCCAGCAGCTTGACAGGGATTACCTACGAGCAGTACTTC. Amino acid sequence: CASSLTGITYEQYF.

The chain employs TRBV11-2 and TRBJ2-7; no reliable D call. CDR3 length: 13 amino acids. Germline V gene lookup returns CDR1 SGHAT and CDR2 FQNNGV. Deletions cut 3 bases from V and 3 bases from J, with 9 bases between. CDR3 sequence: CASSFSGNYEQYF. The CDR3 nucleotides read TGTGCCAGCAGCTTCTCTGGGAACTACGAGCAGTACTTC.

This clonotype came up many times. The chain joins TRBV7-3 to TRBJ1-1; D might be TRBD1 (5 bases). CDR3 length equals 16 residues. Germline lookup yields CDR1 SGHTA and CDR2 FQGTGA. V gave up 1 base and J gave up 5 bases, with 17 bases separating them. The CDR3 loop is CASSLNPPGLGTEAFF. In DNA form, the CDR3 reads TGTGCCAGCAGCTTAAACCCTCCAGGGCTCGGGACTGAAGCTTTCTTT.

V gene TRBV5-1 combines with J gene TRBJ2-7; no reliable D call. V was pared by 4 bases and J by 2 bases, with 16 bases between. CDR3 length: 15 residues. In germline, CDR1 is SGHRS, CDR2 YFSETQ. The DNA of the CDR3 is TGCGCCAGCAGCGGCGCGAGCCCCATAGCCTACGAGCAGTACTTC. This sequence encodes CASSGASPIAYEQYF.

This clonotype has a handful of counts. V gene TRBV11-2 combines with J gene TRBJ2-3; TRBD2 is a possible D gene (5 bases). This CDR3 spans 14 amino acids. With 8 bases removed from V and 5 bases from J, the gap between germline ends came to 17 bases. The germline V gene encodes CDR1 SGHAT and CDR2 FQNNGV. CDR3 nucleotides: TGTGCCAGCTCGCCGGGGTGGTCGAGAGATACGCAGTATTTT. It yields the protein CASSPGWSRDTQYF.

This rearrangement joins TRBV20-1 to TRBJ2-3; D gene unclear. CDR3 length equals 14 residues. V dropped 2 bases and J dropped 2 bases, with 11 bases sitting between them. Germline CDR1 and CDR2: DFQATT and SNEGSKA (reference sequence). This chain's CDR3 is CSARFASFTDTQYF. DNA of the CDR3: TGCAGTGCTAGATTTGCCAGTTTCACAGATACGCAGTATTTT.

This sequence joins TRBV9 and TRBJ2-5, with 9 bases aligning to TRBD2. Germline V gene data show CDR1 as SGDLS and CDR2 as YYNGEE. With V trimmed by 0 bases and J by 2 bases, 14 bases remained unmatched. There are 19 residues in the CDR3. In DNA form, the CDR3 reads TGTGCCAGCAGCGTAGATAGCCCTGAGGAGACTAGCGGTCAAGAGACCCAGTACTTC. Its protein product is CASSVDSPEETSGQETQYF.

In its sample, this clonotype was seen a few times. The chain carries TRBV20-1 and TRBJ1-4; perhaps TRBD1 as D (5 bases). Germline lookup yields CDR1 DFQATT and CDR2 SNEGSKA (reference sequence). V dropped 3 bases and J dropped 6 bases, with 17 bases sitting between them. This CDR3 has 15 residues. CDR3 amino acids: CSARIPGRAYEKLFF. The DNA for the CDR3 is TGCAGTGCTAGGATTCCGGGCAGGGCGTATGAAAAACTGTTTTTT.

At least ten counts were recorded for this clonotype. CDR3 amino acids: CASSLGSNYEQYF. In DNA, the CDR3 is TGTGCCAGCAGCTTAGGGTCAAACTACGAGCAGTACTTC. The chain recombines TRBV7-6 with TRBJ2-7; D ambiguous. From germline, CDR1 is SGHVS and CDR2 FNYEAQ. V lost 1 base, J lost 3 bases, and 7 bases lay in between. The CDR3 has 13 residues.

This clonotype was seen at least ten times. The rearrangement joins TRBV7-9 to TRBJ1-1; D ambiguous. The CDR3 consists of 11 residues. Looked up from germline, CDR1 is SEHNR and CDR2 is FQNEAQ (reference sequence). Trimming cost V 1 base and J 7 bases, with 4 bases left between them. The CDR3 sequence is CASSLVGEAFF. CDR3 sequence (DNA): TGTGCCAGCAGCTTAGTTGGTGAAGCTTTCTTT.

This clonotype was observed many times. CDR3 nucleotide sequence: TGTGCCACCAGCAGAGATCTCGGGCCTCGGGATGAGTTCTTC. It specifies CATSRDLGPRDEFF. The J gene is TRBJ2-1, the V gene TRBV15; D is possibly TRBD2 (5 bases). Trimming removed 0 bases from V and 14 bases from J, with 17 bases in between. The CDR3 sequence is 14 residues long. Germline V gene data show CDR1 as LNHNV and CDR2 as YYDKDF (reference sequence). The full variable domain, rest sourced from reference TRBV15 and TRBJ2-1, is DAMVIQNPRYQVTQFGKPVTLSCSQTLNHNVMYWYQQKSSQAPKLLFHYYDKDFNNEADTPDNFQSRRPNTSFCFLDIRSPGLGDTAMYLCATSRDLGPRDEFFGPGTRLTVL.

CDR3 protein: CSARDLSLAYYNEQFF. As DNA, the CDR3 is TGCAGTGCTAGAGATCTAAGTCTAGCGTACTACAATGAGCAGTTCTTC. The chain combines TRBV20-1 with TRBJ2-1, with D possibly being TRBD2 (6 bases). Trimming removed 0 bases at V and 3 bases at J, with 15 bases between. This CDR3 has 16 amino acids. Germline assignment: CDR1 DFQATT and CDR2 SNEGSKA (reference sequence).

This clonotype has only a few counts. The rearrangement links TRBV4-3 to TRBJ1-1; weak D call: TRBD1 (5 bases). This CDR3 is 17 amino acids long. The germline V and J ends were trimmed by 0 bases and 6 bases, with 20 bases remaining between them. The germline gives CDR1 LGHNA, CDR2 YSLEER. The CDR3 region is CASSQESRFRGDAEAFF. DNA of the CDR3: TGCGCCAGCAGCCAAGAGTCCCGTTTCCGCGGGGACGCTGAAGCTTTCTTT.

This clonotype has a handful of counts. The chain carries TRBV11-2 and TRBJ2-3, with 12 bases matching TRBD2. Trimming cost V 4 bases and J 5 bases; bases outside gene matches: 13. The length of the CDR3 is 18 residues. From germline, CDR1 is SGHAT and CDR2 FQNNGV. CDR3 in amino acids: CASSSRTSGIPGRDTQYF. The CDR3 nucleotides read TGTGCCAGCAGCTCAAGGACTAGCGGGATACCGGGGAGAGATACGCAGTATTTT.

The V and J genes are TRBV7-2 and TRBJ2-7, with 15 bases that match TRBD2. J gave up 7 bases and V 5 bases, and 9 bases lay outside the gene matches. The CDR3 contains 16 residues. CDR1 SGHTA and CDR2 FQGNSA come from the germline V gene. DNA of the CDR3: TGTGCCAGCAGCCCACCGGGACTAGCGGGAGGTATTGAGCAGTACTTC. This codes for CASSPPGLAGGIEQYF. The whole variable domain, filled in from reference TRBV7-2 and TRBJ2-7, reads GAGVSQSPSNKVTEKGKDVELRCDPISGHTALYWYRQSLGQGLEFLIYFQGNSAPDKSGLPSDRFSAERTGGSVSTLTIQRTQQEDSAVYLCASSPPGLAGGIEQYFGPGTRLTVT.